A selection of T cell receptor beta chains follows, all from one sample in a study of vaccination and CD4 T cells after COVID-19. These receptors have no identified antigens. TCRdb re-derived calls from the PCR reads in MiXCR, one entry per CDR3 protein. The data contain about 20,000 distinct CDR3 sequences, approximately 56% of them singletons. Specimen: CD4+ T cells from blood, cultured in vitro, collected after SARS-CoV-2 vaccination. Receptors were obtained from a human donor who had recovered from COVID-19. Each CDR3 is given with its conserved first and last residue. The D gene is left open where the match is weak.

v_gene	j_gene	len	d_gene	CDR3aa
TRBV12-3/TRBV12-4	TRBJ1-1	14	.	CASTHSGGWTEAFF
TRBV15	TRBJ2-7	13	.	CATSRDLGDEQYF
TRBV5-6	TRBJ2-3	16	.	CASCYDILRGTDTQYF
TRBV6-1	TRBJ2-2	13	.	CAGSYGRLGELFF
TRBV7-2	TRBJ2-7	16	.	CASSLEGTRSSYEQYF
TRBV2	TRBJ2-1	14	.	CASRALIPGDEQFF
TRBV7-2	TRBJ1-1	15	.	CASSPQSGGIDEAFF
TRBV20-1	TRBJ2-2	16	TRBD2	CSARPGTSGYTGELFF
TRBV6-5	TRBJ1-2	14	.	CASSYGGRVDGYTF
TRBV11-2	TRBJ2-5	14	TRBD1	CASSSPQGAETQYF
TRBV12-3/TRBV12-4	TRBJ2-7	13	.	CASSLSMRVEQYF
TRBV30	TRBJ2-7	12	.	CAWSGGNGVQYF
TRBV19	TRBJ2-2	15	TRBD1	CASSIRGGGTGELFF
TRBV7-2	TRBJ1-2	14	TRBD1	CASSLRTGLNGYTF
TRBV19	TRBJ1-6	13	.	CASRGRGGSPLHF
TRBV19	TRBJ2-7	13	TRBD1	CASGQGGTNEQYF
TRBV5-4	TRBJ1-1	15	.	CASSLEIGRATEAFF
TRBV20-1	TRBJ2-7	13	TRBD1	CSATDRVSYEQYF
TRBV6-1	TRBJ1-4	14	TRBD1	CASRTGGYNEKLFF
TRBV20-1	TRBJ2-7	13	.	CSARKDSSYEQYF
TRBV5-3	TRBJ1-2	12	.	CARSPCCYGYTF
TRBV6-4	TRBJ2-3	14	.	CASSDRGQTDTQYF
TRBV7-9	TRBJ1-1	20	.	CASMMSLGAPGSSRNTEAFF
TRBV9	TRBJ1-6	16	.	CASSPGWQADNSPLHF
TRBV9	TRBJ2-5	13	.	CASSAQGRETQYF
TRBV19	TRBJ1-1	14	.	CASSIRREDTEAFF
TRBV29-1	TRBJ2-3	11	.	CSVVHPDTQYF
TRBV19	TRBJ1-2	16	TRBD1	CASSIFWTGGENGYTF
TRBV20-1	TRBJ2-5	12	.	CSARHPEETQYF
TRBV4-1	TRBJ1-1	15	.	CASSTPVTGNTEAFF
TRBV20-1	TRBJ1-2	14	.	CSARATDTNYGYTF
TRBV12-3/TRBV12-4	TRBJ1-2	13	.	CASSLEGLYGYTF
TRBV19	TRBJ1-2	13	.	CASSLGLSYGYTF
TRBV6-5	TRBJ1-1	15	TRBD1	CASSYPGTGNTEAFF
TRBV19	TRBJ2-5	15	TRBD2	CASSSRRTSWETQYF
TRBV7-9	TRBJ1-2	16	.	CASSPGQLGVAYGYTF
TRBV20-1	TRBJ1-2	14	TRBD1	CSARDPGTGDGYTF
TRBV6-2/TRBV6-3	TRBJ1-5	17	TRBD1	CASSTGTGFYSNQPQHF
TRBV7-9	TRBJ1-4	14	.	CASSFGQSNEKLFF
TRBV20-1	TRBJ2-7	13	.	CSSRAGVAYEQYF
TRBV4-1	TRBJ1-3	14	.	CASSQELSGNTIYF
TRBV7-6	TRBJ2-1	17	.	CASSPLATGKLYNEQFF
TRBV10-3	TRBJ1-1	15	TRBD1	CAIRQGQGAGTEAFF
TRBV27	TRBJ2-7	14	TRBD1	CASSFWDRGYEQYF
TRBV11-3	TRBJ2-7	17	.	CASSSLHLGEMSYEQYF
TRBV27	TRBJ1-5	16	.	CASSSAASRGIGPQHF
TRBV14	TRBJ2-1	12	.	CASSLRYNEQFF
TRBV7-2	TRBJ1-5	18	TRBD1	CASSRSGQGVGGNQPQHF
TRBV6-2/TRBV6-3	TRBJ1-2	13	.	CASSLDRDYGYTF
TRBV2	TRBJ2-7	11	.	CASRVTYEQYF
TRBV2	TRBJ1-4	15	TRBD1	CASRYRGQGDEKLFF
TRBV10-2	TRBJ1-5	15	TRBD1	CASNPTGVGDQPQHF
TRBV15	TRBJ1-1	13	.	CATSRDDGAEAFF
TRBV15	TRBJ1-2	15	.	CATSRDLGQFYGYTF
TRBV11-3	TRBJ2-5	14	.	CASSLGRGTETQYF
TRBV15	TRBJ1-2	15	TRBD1	CATSRAGQGNYGYTF
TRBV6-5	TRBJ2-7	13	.	CASSYSEVGEQYF
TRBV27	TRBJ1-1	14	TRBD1	CASSLRTGFTEAFF
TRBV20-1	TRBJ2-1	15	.	CSAPLRPSSYNEQFF
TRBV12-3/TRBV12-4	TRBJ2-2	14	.	CASSSGVNGGELFF